This T cell receptor (beta chain) was retrieved from a study of OX40 agonist ivuxolimab in advanced cancers. For context, the study as a whole: The costimulatory receptor OX40 (CD134) was targeted by ivuxolimab, a fully human IgG2 agonistic monoclonal antibody. Three dose-escalation patients achieved partial responses, one with hepatocellular carcinoma and two with cutaneous melanoma. Of the 50 to 55 dose-escalation patients, hepatocellular carcinoma was present in 19, melanoma in roughly 15, renal cell carcinoma in 9 and head and neck cancer in 9. Prior anti-PD-1, anti-PD-L1 or anti-CTLA-4 therapy was permitted, and checkpoint inhibitors had been received by less than 45% of dose-escalation patients. Intravenous ivuxolimab was administered to patients every 2 weeks at six dose levels: 0.01, 0.1, 0.3, 1.5, 3 and 10 mg/kg. The purpose of peripheral TCRbeta sequencing was to test whether ivuxolimab changed TCR sequence diversity and led to clonal T-cell expansion. The monotherapy dose-escalation portion (N ≈ 52 patients) of the phase I ivuxolimab trial is reported in the paper. In the dose-escalation cohort, around four fifths of patients were male, and the mean age was around 60 years, with a range of about 23 to 90.

According to the germline V gene (reference sequence), CDR1 reads LNHDA and CDR2 reads SQIVND. Inclusive of the bounding cysteine and phenylalanine, the CDR3 is 17 residues long. The entry retains the CDR3 DNA only, 51 bases that are in frame from base 1. Deletion took 4 bases off V and 0 bases off J, with a span of 16 bases between the germline ends. Comments on this clone: The antigen this receptor binds is unknown. No base quality information exists; no much larger clone differs at one position.

Patients with autoimmune disease history or receiving systemic immunosuppression were excluded from the trial. In every dose cohort, peripheral blood was drawn for TCR sequencing at baseline, cycle 4 day 1, and cycle 7 day 1. Samples were obtained from an open-label, multicenter, first-in-human phase I dose-escalation trial of ivuxolimab. Adults with locally advanced or metastatic melanoma, renal cell, hepatocellular, or head and neck squamous cell carcinoma were enrolled in the trial. Before TCR sequencing, CD4+ and CD8+ T cells were separately sorted from peripheral blood. Genomic DNA was extracted from sorted cells for sequencing of the TCRbeta CDR3 region. TCRbeta CDR3 regions were sequenced using the immunoSEQ Assay. What TCRdb holds here is the immuneACCESS table cut down to in-frame rearrangements. Part of the clones is not present; checked against another copy, under half of the missing clones reflect an unresolved V gene, and the others are unexplained. A total of 40,000 to 55,000 clones appear in this sample, around 90% of them only once. About 15% of the sample belongs to the ten largest clones.

Here is what the overall study found, with its caveats: After ivuxolimab, expanded clones were on average more numerous among CD8+ T cells than among CD4+ T cells. At doses of 0.1 to 3.0 mg/kg, clonal expansion of both CD4+ and CD8+ blood T cells was observed from baseline to week 6. In the 0.1-3.0 mg/kg groups, partial responders had among the lowest normalized peripheral clonal expansion, particularly in CD8+ T cells. Low levels of normalized T-cell clonal expansion were also shown by some nonresponding patients. The antigen specificity of the peripheral T cells that underwent clonal expansion was not determined.

The sequenced sample was CD4+ or CD8+ T cells sorted from blood, obtained in a trial of the OX40 agonist ivuxolimab. Recombination joined TRBV19 with TRBJ2-1; possibly the D gene is TRBD2, per 6 matching bases. The source of this sequence is an adult with an advanced solid tumor such as melanoma, head and neck, liver or kidney cancer. The DNA sequence follows: TGTGCCAGTAGTACGGGGGAGCTTTGGAGCTCCTACAATGAGCAGTTCTTC. Protein translation: CASSTGELWSSYNEQFF.